This T cell receptor (beta chain) was captured by sequencing in a study of blood T cell repertoires in COVID-19. In the study overall: Sites across the United States, Italy and Spain contributed samples from acute and convalescent COVID-19. The cDNA or gDNA used as material had been derived from T cells, B-cell-depleted T cells, or PBMCs.

This clone was picked up one time. In the original workflow: Amplification of reference gene primers provided the estimated nucleated cell counts. The assay was immunoSEQ multiplex PCR, and TCRdb's table has in-frame clones only and misses some. V, J and clone size were drawn from that table, and D and trimming were deduced from the DNA. This sample has 50,000 to 85,000 clones, with about 80% found just once. The sample taken for sequencing was peripheral blood. The receptor's source is a man in his fifties or sixties with acute or convalescent COVID-19.

DNA of the CDR3: TGTGCCAGCAGCTTCGGACAGACCGTCTACAATGAGCAGTTCTTC. This translates into CASSFGQTVYNEQFF. This chain joins TRBV11-3 and TRBJ2-1, with D perhaps TRBD1 (6 bases). The CDR3 is made up of 15 amino acids. V was clipped by 3 bases and J by 3 bases, with 12 bases between them. Germline CDR1 and CDR2: SGHNT and YENEEA.